This T cell receptor beta chain was captured by sequencing in a study of shared clonotypes between healthy human individuals. Investigators divided CD4+ cells into CD45RA+ naive and CD45RA-negative memory subsets. Assay execution took place at the deep level. The DNA input per sorted-subset replicate PCR was 200 ng, corresponding to roughly 30,000 T cell genomes. The repertoire was sequenced with immunoSEQ multiplex PCR; TCRdb's copy has only in-frame clones and lacks some. The profile shows roughly 1.4 million clones, approximately 98.5% of them singletons. CDR3 length: 14 residues. Germline values: CDR1 SGHRS, CDR2 YFSETQ. V was shortened by 0 bases and J by 2 bases, with 8 bases between the two germline ends.

The chain combines TRBV5-1 with TRBJ2-5; D possibly corresponds to TRBD1 (5 bases). The clonotype was recovered from a man younger than 45 in good health. Source material: naive CD4+ T cells sorted from blood. The subset denotes: CD45RA+ positively selected. CDR3 sequence reads: CASSLVTEQETQYF. The DNA of the CDR3 is TGCGCCAGCAGCTTGGTGACAGAGCAAGAGACCCAGTACTTC.